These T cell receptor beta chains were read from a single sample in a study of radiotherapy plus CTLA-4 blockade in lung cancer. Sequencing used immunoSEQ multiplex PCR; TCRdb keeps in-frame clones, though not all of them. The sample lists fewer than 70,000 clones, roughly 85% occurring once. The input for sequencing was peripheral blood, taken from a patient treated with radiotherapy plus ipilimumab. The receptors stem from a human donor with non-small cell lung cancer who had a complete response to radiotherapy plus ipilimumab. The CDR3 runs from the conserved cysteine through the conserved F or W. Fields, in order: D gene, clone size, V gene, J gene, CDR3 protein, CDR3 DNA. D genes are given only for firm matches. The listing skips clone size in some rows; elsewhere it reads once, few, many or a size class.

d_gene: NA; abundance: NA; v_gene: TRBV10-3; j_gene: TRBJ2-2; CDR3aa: CALGADNTGELFF; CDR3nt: TGTGCCCTTGGGGCGGATAACACCGGGGAGCTGTTTTTT
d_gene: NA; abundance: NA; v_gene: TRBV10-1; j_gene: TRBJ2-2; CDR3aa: CASSETGGGSPGELFF; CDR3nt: TGCGCCAGCAGTGAGACGGGGGGCGGTTCCCCCGGGGAGCTGTTTTTT
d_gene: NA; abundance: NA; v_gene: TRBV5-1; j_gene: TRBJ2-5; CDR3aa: CASFPGDLQETQYF; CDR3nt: TGCGCCAGCTTCCCCGGGGACCTCCAAGAGACCCAGTACTTC
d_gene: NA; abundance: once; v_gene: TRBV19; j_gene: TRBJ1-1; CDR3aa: CASSSAGTVNTEAFF; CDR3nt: TGTGCCAGTAGTTCCGCCGGGACGGTGAACACTGAAGCTTTCTTT
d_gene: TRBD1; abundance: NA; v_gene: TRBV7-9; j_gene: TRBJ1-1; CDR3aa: CASSRGQGDTEAFF; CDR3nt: TGTGCCAGCAGCCGCGGACAGGGAGACACTGAAGCTTTCTTT
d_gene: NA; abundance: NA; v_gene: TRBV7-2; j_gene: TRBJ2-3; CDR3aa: CASSLDGDSKTQYF; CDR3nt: TGTGCCAGCAGTTTAGATGGGGATTCTAAAACGCAGTATTTT
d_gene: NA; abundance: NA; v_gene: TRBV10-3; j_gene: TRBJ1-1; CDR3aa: CAISESAHEGAFF; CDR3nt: TGTGCCATCAGTGAGTCGGCTCACGAGGGAGCTTTCTTT
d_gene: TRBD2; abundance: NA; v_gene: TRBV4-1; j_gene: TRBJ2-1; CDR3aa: CASRPLAGGRSYNEQFF; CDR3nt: TGCGCCAGCAGGCCTCTAGCGGGGGGCCGCTCCTACAATGAGCAGTTCTTC
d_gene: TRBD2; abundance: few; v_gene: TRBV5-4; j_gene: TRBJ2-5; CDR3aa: CASSPRGGEEETQYF; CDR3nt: TGTGCCAGCAGTCCGCGGGGAGGGGAGGAAGAGACCCAGTACTTC
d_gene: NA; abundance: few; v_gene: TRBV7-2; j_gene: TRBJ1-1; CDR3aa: CASSLDREVTEAFF; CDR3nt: TGTGCCAGCAGCTTAGACAGGGAGGTCACTGAAGCTTTCTTT
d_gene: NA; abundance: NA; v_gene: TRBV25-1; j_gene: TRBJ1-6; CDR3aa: CASSDGAVSNSPLHF; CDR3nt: TGTGCCAGCAGTGATGGTGCTGTTTCTAATTCACCCCTCCACTTT
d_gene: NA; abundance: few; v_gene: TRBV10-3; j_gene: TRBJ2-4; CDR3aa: CAIRDLENIQYF; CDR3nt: TGTGCCATCAGAGACCTCGAAAACATTCAGTACTTC
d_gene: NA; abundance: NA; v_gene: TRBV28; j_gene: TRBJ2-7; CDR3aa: CASTDPAALSYEQYF; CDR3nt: TGTGCCAGCACCGACCCAGCAGCCCTATCCTACGAGCAGTACTTC
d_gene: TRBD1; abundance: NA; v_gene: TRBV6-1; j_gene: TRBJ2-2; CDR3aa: CASPPGGAGTGELFF; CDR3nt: TGTGCCAGCCCCCCAGGGGGCGCTGGCACCGGGGAGCTGTTTTTT
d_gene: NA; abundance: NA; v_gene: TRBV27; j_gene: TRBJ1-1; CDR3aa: CASSLLSRMNTEAFF; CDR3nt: TGTGCCAGCAGTTTATTATCCAGAATGAACACTGAAGCTTTCTTT
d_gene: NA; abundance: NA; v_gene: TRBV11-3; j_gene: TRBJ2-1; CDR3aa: CASSLEQGSYNEQFF; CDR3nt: TGTGCCAGCAGCTTAGAGCAGGGTTCCTACAATGAGCAGTTCTTC
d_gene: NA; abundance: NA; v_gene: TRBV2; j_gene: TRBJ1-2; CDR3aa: CASSRGRGCYGYTF; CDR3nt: TGTGCCAGCAGCCGAGGGCGGGGCTGCTATGGCTACACCTTC
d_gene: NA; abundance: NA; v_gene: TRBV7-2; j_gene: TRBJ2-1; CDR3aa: CASSGWDFSYNEQFF; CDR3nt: TGTGCCAGCAGCGGATGGGACTTTTCATACAATGAGCAGTTCTTC
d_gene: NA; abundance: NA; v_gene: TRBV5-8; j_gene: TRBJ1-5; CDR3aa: CASTPGLMSNQPQHF; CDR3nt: TGTGCCAGCACCCCTGGGCTAATGAGCAATCAGCCCCAGCATTTT
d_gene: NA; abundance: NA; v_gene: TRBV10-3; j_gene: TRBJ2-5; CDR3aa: CAISEDKGGRLQETQYF; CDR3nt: TGTGCCATCAGTGAGGATAAGGGGGGCAGATTACAAGAGACCCAGTACTTC
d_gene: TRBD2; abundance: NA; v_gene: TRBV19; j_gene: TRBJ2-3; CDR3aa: CASLPGGGPDTQYF; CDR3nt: TGTGCCAGCCTCCCGGGGGGGGGCCCAGATACGCAGTATTTT
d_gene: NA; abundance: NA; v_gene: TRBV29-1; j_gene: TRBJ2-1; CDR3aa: CSVALPTRGYNEQFF; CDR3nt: TGCAGCGTTGCTCTACCAACCCGGGGGTACAATGAGCAGTTCTTC
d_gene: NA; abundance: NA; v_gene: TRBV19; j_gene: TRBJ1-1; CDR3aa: CASSSRRVWDTEAFF; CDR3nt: TGTGCCAGTAGTAGCCGCCGGGTTTGGGACACTGAAGCTTTCTTT
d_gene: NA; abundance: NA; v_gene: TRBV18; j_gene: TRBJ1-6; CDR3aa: CASSPPSVNSPLHF; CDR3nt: TGTGCCAGCTCACCACCGTCGGTGAATTCACCCCTCCACTTT
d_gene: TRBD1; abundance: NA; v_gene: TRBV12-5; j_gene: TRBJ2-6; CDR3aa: CASGLKRGPGANVLTF; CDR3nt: TGTGCTAGTGGTTTGAAGAGGGGGCCTGGGGCCAACGTCCTGACTTTC
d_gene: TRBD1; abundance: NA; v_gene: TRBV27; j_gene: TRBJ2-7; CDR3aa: CASSLSDRIPYEQYF; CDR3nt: TGTGCCAGCAGTTTGTCGGACAGGATCCCCTACGAGCAGTACTTC
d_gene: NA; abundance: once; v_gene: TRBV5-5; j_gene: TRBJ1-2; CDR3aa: CASSLDWDYGYTF; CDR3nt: TGTGCCAGCAGCTTGGACTGGGACTATGGCTACACCTTC
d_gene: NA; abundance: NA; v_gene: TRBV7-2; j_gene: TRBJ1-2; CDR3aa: CASSLPGRRNGYTF; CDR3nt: TGTGCCAGCAGCTTACCGGGCCGACGGAACGGCTACACCTTC
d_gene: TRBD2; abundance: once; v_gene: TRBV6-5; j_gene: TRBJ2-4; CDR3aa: CASSGGQNIQYF; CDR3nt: TGTGCCAGCTCGGGGGGACAAAACATTCAGTACTTC
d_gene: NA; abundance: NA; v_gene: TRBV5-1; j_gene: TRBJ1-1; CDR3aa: CASSPGERGAFF; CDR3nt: TGCGCCAGCAGCCCGGGGGAGCGGGGAGCTTTCTTT
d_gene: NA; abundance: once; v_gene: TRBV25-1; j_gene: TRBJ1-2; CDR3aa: CASGSNYGYTF; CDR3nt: TGTGCCAGCGGATCTAACTATGGCTACACCTTC
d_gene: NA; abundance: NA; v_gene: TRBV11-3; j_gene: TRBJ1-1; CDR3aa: CASSLGAGMGMNTEAFF; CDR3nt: TGTGCCAGCAGCTTAGGGGCAGGGATGGGAATGAACACTGAAGCTTTCTTT
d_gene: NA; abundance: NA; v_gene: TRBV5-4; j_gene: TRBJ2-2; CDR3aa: CASSPRGTGELFF; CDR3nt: TGTGCCAGCAGCCCGAGAGGCACCGGGGAGCTGTTTTTT
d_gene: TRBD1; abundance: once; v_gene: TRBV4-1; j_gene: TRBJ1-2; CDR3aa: CASSQVGGGTGTYGYTF; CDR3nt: TGCGCCAGCAGCCAAGTTGGAGGCGGGACAGGGACCTATGGCTACACCTTC
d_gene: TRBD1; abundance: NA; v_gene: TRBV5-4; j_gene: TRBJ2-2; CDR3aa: CASSLFRGRNTGELFF; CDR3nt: TGTGCCAGCAGCTTGTTCAGGGGGCGGAACACCGGGGAGCTGTTTTTT
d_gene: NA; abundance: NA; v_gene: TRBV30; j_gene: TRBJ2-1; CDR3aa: CAWQPGQGVSGGTYSYNEQFF; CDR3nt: TGTGCCTGGCAGCCGGGACAGGGGGTTAGCGGGGGGACCTACTCCTACAATGAGCAGTTCTTC
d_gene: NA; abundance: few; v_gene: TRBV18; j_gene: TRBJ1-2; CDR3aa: CASSPLGGRDGGYTF; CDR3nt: TGTGCCAGCTCACCACTAGGTGGCAGGGACGGTGGCTACACCTTC
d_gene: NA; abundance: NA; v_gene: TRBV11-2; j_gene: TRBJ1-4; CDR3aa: CASSLYVGQGEKLFF; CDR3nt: TGTGCCAGCAGCTTATATGTAGGGCAGGGAGAAAAACTGTTTTTT
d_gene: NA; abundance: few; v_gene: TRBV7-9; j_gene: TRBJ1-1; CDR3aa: CASKGGMGLSGTEAFF; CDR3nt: TGTGCCAGCAAGGGTGGAATGGGGTTGAGTGGCACTGAAGCTTTCTTT
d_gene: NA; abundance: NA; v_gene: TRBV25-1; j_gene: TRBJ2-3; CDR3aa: CASSPTDSSTDTQYF; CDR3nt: TGTGCCAGTTCGCCCACAGATTCTAGCACAGATACGCAGTATTTT
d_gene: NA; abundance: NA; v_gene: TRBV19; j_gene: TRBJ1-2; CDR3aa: CASSMSRGVYGYTF; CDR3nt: TGTGCCAGTAGTATGTCCAGGGGCGTCTATGGCTACACCTTC
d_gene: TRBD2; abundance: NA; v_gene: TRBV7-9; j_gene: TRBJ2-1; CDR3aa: CASSPGTSGWSSYNEQFF; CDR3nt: TGTGCCAGCAGCCCGGGGACTAGCGGGTGGAGCTCCTACAATGAGCAGTTCTTC
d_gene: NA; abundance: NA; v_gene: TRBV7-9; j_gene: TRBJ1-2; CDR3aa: CASSLGSEVYGYTF; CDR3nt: TGTGCCAGCAGCTTAGGCTCAGAAGTCTATGGCTACACCTTC
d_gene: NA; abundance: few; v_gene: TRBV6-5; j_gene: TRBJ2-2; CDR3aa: CASTGLLSTGELFF; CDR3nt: TGTGCCAGCACAGGGCTGTTATCAACCGGGGAGCTGTTTTTT
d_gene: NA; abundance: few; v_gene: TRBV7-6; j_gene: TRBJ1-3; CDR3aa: CASSLSPGGYGNTIYF; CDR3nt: TGTGCCAGCAGCTTGTCTCCCGGGGGCTATGGAAACACCATATATTTT
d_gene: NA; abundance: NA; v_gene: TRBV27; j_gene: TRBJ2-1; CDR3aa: CASSPGLVSSYNEQFF; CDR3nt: TGTGCCAGCAGTCCGGGACTCGTGAGCTCCTACAATGAGCAGTTCTTC